The T cell receptor beta chain under discussion was sequenced for a study of shared clonotypes between healthy human individuals (TCRdb year 2020). About the full investigation: The cohort included three men and two women between 18 and 49 years of age. Per donor, three plates each were used for CD4 naive and CD4 memory, two for CD8 naive, and one for CD8 memory. Each donor's leukapheresis produced roughly between about 0.9 and 9.5 billion PBMCs. To increase sequencing depth and limit assay-specific biases, TCR repertoire library preparation and sequencing were carried out by different laboratories using diverse techniques. Blood TCR repertoires of roughly five healthy adults were deeply sequenced to estimate repertoire size and the extent of clonotype sharing between individuals.

Turning to this clone: Its antigen remains undetermined. No much larger clonotype is one base removed from it; base qualities were not supplied.

Donors were healthy HIV-negative adults with no recently reported acute infections or vaccinations. Only Caucasian adults living in Nashville, Tennessee, USA were represented among the donors. CD4+ T cells were enriched by magnetic negative selection; naive cells were then positively selected on CD45RA, and the negative fraction formed the memory subset. Blood was obtained by leukapheresis, after which PBMCs were separated by Ficoll-Histopaque density gradient centrifugation and cryopreserved in liquid nitrogen vapor phase. Analytical flow cytometry was used to check the purity and quantity of every magnetically sorted T cell population. Genomic DNA was isolated from every sorted fraction and measured by UV absorbance on a Nanodrop 2000c. Trimming costs V 1 base and J 0 bases, and their ends lie 6 bases apart. The CDR3 covers 14 residues, taking in both the cysteine and the phenylalanine. Solely the CDR3 DNA is kept, with 42 bases framed from the first base. CDR1 is given as SEHNR and CDR2 as FQNEAQ, both from the germline V gene (reference sequence).

Using the deep immunoSEQ assay, TCR CDR3 regions were amplified from genomic DNA by multiplex PCR. Genomic DNA extracted from each cell subset was distributed evenly over all wells of several immunoSEQ 96-well plates, and each plate served as one replicate. For sorted subsets, about 220 ng of genomic DNA, equivalent to 25,000 to 30,000 T cell genomes, went into each replicate PCR. Purified libraries were measured with a Qubit 3.0 fluorometer, size-checked on a Bioanalyzer 2100, and measured again with the KAPA Library Quantification kit. A separate single-read 150-cycle Illumina NextSeq 550 flow cell was used to sequence each immunoSEQ 96-well plate. The paper's data handling went like this. Because the immunoSEQ output included only junctional sequences and no quality scores, the filtering could not be the same as the filtering used for full-length reads. To assign V/J genes and CDR3, sequences were annotated against IMGT germline references using PyIR, a Python wrapper for IgBLAST v1.9. Reads with weak V/J assignments (E-value above 1e-6), missing CDR3, stop codons, out-of-frame junctions, or ambiguous translated residues were removed. V3J clonotypes were defined as sequences sharing the same inferred V gene, J gene, and CDR3 amino acid sequence. Percentage overlap between repertoires was calculated by dividing the number of shared unique clonotypes by the size of the smaller repertoire. RTK rarefaction, the Chao1 estimator, and Recon v2.1 estimates of unobserved clonotypes were used to assess repertoire richness. Generation probabilities for all TCRbeta clonotypes obtained by the gDNA method from a handful of donors were computed using OLGA. The table was pulled from immuneACCESS by TCRdb, which kept in-frame rearrangements only. Such tables lose some clones; where checked, under half of the loss comes from unresolved V genes, and the rest has no known cause. That table gives V, J and clone size, and the DNA gave D and trimming. This sample holds 550,000 to 800,000 clones; under 80% were observed only once. Together, the top ten hold about 1.7% of the sample.

The study at large found these results: Even with the large sequencing depth, rarefaction of the sorted-subset datasets indicated that sequencing was incomplete. Naive subsets generally had larger estimated clonotype richness than memory subsets did. The genetic and exposure-history diversity represented was limited by the small number of donors. Compared with non-shared clonotypes, clonotypes shared by all four sorted-subset donors had higher generation probabilities. Pairwise subsampling led to the expectation that sequencing depth would affect the degree of clonotype sharing among donors. Only blood was sampled, and tissue TCR repertoires likely differ from those in blood. Around 5% of naive CD4, around 4% of naive CD8, about 2.4% of memory CD4, and 0.4% of memory CD8 clonotypes were shared across several donors.

This receptor chain uses TRBV7-9 and TRBJ1-1; the D gene is unclear. The sequenced sample consisted of memory CD4+ T cells sorted from blood. In the paper's terms, the cell subset or site label means: CD45RA-negative fraction. This receptor was taken from a woman aged 25 to 39 in good health. For the CDR3, the sequence is CASSLDGMNTEAFF. The sequence in DNA is TGTGCCAGCAGCTTAGACGGCATGAACACTGAAGCTTTCTTT.